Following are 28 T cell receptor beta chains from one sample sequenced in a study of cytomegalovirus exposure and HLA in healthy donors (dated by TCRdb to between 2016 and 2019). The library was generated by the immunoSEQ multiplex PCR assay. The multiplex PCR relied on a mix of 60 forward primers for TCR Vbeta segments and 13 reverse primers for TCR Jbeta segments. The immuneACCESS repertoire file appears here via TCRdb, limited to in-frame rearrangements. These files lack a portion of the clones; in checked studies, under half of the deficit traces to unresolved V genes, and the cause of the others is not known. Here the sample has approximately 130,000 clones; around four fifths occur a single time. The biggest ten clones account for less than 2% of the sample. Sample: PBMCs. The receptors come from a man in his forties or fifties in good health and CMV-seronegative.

CDR3 in DNA: TGTGCCAGCAGCTCCCGACTAGCGGGAGCGGTTAGCACAGATACGCAGTATTTT. Its translation: CASSSRLAGAVSTDTQYF. This chain uses TRBV13 with TRBJ2-3; 12 nucleotides agree with TRBD2. J lost 0 bases, V lost 4 bases, and 8 bases had no gene match. CDR3 length equals 18 residues. Germline assignment: CDR1 PRHDT and CDR2 FYEKMQ (reference sequence).

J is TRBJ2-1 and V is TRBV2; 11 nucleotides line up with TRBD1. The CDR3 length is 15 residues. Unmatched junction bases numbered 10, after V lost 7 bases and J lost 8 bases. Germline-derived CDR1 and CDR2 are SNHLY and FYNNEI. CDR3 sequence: CASTPRTGGGDEQFF. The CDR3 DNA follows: TGTGCCAGCACCCCCCGGACAGGGGGCGGGGATGAGCAGTTCTTC.

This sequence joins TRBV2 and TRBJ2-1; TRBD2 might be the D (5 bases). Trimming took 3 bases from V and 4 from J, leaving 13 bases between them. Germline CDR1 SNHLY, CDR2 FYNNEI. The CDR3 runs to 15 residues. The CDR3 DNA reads TGTGCCAGCAGTGATTCAGGAGGCCAGTACAATGAGCAGTTCTTC. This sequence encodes CASSDSGGQYNEQFF. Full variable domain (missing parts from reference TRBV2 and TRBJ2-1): EPEVTQTPSHQVTQMGQEVILRCVPISNHLYFYWYRQILGQKVEFLVSFYNNEISEKSEIFDDQFSVERPDGSNFTLKIRSTKLEDSAMYFCASSDSGGQYNEQFFGPGTRLTVL.

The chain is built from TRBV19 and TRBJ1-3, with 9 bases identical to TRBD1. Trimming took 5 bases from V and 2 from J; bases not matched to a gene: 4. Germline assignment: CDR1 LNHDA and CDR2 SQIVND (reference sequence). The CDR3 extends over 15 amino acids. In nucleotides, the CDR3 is TGTGCCAGTAGTGGACGGACAGGGGCTGGAAACACCATATATTTT. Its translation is CASSGRTGAGNTIYF.

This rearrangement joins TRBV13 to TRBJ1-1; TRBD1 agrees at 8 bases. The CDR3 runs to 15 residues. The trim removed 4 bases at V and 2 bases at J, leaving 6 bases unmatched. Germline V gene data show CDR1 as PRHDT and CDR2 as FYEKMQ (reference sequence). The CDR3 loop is CASSSGTGGNTEAFF. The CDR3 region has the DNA TGTGCCAGCAGCTCCGGAACAGGGGGAAACACTGAAGCTTTCTTT.

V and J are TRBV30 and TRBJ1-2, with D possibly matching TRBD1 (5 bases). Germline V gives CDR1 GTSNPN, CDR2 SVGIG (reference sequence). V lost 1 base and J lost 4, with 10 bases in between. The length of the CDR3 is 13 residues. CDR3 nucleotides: TGTGCCTGGAGTGCGGGGGACGGCTATGGCTACACCTTC. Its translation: CAWSAGDGYGYTF.

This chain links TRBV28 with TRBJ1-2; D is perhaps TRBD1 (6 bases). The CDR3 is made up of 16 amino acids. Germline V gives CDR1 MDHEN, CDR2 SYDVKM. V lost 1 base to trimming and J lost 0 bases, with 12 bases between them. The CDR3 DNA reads TGTGCCAGCAGTTTATTCGGACAGAGAGCTAACTATGGCTACACCTTC. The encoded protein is CASSLFGQRANYGYTF.

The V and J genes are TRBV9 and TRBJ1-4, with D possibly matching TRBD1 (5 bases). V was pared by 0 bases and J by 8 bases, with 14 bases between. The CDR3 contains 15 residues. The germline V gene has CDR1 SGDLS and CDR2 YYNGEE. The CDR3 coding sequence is TGTGCCAGCAGCGTAGCGGGTCAGGGAAGCGAAAAACTGTTTTTT. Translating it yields CASSVAGQGSEKLFF.

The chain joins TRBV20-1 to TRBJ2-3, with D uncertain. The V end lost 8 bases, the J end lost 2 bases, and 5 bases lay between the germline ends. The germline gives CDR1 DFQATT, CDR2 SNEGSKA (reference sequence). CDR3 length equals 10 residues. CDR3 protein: CSTYTDTQYF. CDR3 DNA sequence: TGCAGTACCTACACAGATACGCAGTATTTT.

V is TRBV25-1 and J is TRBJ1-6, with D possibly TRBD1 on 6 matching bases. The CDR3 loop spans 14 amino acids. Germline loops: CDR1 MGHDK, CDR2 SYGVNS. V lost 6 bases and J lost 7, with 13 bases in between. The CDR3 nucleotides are TGTGCCAGCAGAAAGGACAGTTCGAATTCACCCCTCCACTTT. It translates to CASRKDSSNSPLHF.

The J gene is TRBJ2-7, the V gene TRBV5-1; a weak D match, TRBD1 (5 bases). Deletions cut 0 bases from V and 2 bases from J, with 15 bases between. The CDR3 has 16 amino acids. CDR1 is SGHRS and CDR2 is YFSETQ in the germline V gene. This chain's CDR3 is CASSLESGLAAYEQYF. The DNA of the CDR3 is TGCGCCAGCAGCTTGGAATCAGGGTTGGCGGCCTACGAGCAGTACTTC.

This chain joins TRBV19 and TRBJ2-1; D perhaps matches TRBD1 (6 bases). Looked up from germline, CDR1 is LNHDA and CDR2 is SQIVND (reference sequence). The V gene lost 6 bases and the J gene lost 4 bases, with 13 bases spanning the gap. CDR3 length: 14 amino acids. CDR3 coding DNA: TGTGCCAGTAGCCTGACAGGACCTTACAATGAGCAGTTCTTC. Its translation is CASSLTGPYNEQFF.

Here the CDR3 DNA reads TGCGCCAGCAGCTTGGAAGGGACTAGTTTGGATGAGCAGTTCTTC. This gives the protein CASSLEGTSLDEQFF. V usage is TRBV5-1 and J usage is TRBJ2-1, with 8 bases identical to TRBD2. Trimming took 0 bases from V and 8 from J; bases not matched to a gene: 7. Germline V gene sequence: CDR1 SGHRS, CDR2 YFSETQ. CDR3 length: 15 residues.

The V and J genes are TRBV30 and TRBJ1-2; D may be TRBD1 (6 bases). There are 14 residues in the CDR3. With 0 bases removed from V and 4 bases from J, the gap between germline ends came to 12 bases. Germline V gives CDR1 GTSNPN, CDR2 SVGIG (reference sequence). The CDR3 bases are TGTGCCTGGAGTGTAGGCCAGGGGAGCTATGGCTACACCTTC. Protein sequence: CAWSVGQGSYGYTF.

CDR3 protein: CASSYSVRQTYGYTF. DNA of the CDR3: TGTGCCAGCAGTTACTCGGTCAGGCAGACCTATGGCTACACCTTC. The gene calls are TRBV6-5 and TRBJ1-2; unclear D gene. The germline V gene has CDR1 MNHEY and CDR2 SVGAGI. Trimming cost V 0 bases and J 4 bases, with 12 bases left between them. The CDR3 consists of 15 residues.

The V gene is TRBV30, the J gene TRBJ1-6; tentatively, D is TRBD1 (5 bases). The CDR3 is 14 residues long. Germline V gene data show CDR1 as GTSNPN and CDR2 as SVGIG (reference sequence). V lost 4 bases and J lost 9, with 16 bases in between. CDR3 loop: CAWIQVREVSPLHF. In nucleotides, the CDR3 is TGTGCCTGGATCCAGGTCAGGGAGGTTTCACCCCTCCACTTT.

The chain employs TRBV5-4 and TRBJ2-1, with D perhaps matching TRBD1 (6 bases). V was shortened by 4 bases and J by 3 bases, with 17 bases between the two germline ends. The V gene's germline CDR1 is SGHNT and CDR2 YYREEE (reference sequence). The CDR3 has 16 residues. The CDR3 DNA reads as TGTGCCAGCAGCCCGAACATAGCCAGGGGCTACAATGAGCAGTTCTTC. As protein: CASSPNIARGYNEQFF.

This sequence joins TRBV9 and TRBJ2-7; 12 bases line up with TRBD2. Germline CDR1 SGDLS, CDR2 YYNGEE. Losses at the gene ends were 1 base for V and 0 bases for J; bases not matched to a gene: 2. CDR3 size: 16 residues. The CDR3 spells CASSVRLAGASYEQYF. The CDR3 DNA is TGTGCCAGCAGCGTAAGACTAGCGGGAGCCTCCTACGAGCAGTACTTC.

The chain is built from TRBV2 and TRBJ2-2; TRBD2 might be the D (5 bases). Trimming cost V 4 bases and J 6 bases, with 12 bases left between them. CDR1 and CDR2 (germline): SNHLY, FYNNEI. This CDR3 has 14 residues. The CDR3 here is CASSVALAAGELFF. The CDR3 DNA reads TGTGCCAGCAGTGTTGCTCTAGCTGCCGGGGAGCTGTTTTTT.

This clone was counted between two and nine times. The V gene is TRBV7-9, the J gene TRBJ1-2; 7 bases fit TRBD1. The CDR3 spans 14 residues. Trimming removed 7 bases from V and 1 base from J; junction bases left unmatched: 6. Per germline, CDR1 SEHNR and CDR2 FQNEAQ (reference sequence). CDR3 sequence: CASTDRAGNYGYTF. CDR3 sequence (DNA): TGTGCCAGCACCGACAGGGCCGGTAACTATGGCTACACCTTC.

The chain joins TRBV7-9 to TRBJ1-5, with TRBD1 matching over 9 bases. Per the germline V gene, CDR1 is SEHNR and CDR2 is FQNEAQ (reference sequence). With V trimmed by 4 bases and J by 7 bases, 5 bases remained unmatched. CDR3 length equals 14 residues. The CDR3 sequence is CASSWDRVGQPQHF. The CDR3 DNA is TGTGCCAGCAGCTGGGACAGGGTTGGCCAGCCCCAGCATTTT.

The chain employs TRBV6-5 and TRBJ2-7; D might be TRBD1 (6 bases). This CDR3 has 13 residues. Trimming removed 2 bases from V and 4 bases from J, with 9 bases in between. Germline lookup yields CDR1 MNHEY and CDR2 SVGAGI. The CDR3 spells CASSYGQLYEQYF. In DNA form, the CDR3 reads TGTGCCAGCAGTTACGGACAGCTATACGAGCAGTACTTC.

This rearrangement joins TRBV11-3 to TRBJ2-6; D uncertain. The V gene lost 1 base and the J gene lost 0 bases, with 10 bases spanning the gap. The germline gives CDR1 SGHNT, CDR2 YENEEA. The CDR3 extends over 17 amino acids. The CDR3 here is CASSLGSNLSGANVLTF. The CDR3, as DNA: TGTGCCAGCAGCTTAGGCAGTAACCTCTCTGGGGCCAACGTCCTGACTTTC.

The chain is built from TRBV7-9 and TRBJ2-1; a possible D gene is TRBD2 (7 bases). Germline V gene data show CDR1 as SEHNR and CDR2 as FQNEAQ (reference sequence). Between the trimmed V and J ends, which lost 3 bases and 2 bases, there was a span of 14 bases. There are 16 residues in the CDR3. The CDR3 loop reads CASSFDRGGTYNEQFF. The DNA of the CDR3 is TGTGCCAGCAGCTTTGATAGGGGGGGGACCTACAATGAGCAGTTCTTC.

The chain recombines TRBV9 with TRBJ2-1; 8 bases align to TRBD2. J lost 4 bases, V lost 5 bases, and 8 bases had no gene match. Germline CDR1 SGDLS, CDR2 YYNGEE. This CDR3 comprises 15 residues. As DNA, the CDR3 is TGTGCCAGCAGGGTAAGGGCGGGAGGATACAATGAGCAGTTCTTC. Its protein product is CASRVRAGGYNEQFF.

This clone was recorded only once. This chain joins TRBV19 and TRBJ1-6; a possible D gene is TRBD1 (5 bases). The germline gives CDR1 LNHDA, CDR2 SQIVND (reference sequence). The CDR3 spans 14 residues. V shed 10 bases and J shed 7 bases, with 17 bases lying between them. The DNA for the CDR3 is TGTGCCATTCCCTATTCTCGACAGAATTCACCCCTCCACTTT. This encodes CAIPYSRQNSPLHF.

The CDR3 reads CASSEVGRSDTQYF. DNA for the CDR3: TGTGCCAGCAGTGAAGTCGGGAGATCAGATACGCAGTATTTT. The rearrangement uses TRBV6-5 and TRBJ2-3; TRBD2 might be the D (6 bases). CDR3 size: 14 residues. Germline CDR1 and CDR2: MNHEY and SVGAGI. V was shortened by 5 bases and J by 4 bases, with 13 bases between the two germline ends.

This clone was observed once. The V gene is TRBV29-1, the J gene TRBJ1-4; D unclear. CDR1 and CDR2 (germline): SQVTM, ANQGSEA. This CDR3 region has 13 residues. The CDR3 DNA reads TGCAGTGCAAAGGACGGCGGGCATGAAAAACTGTTTTTT. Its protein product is CSAKDGGHEKLFF.